This T cell receptor beta chain was captured by sequencing in a study of human T cells and chemical hapten exposure. As for time point: pre-sensitization, week 0. Treatment of the sample: therapeutic diphenylcyclopropenone sensitization with weekly scalp DPC. Those who donated were patients with alopecia, 18 to 70 years of age, and suitable for DPC. Unfractionated whole blood was the source of the extracted total RNA. The table lists this clonotype with a few counts. TCRdb processed the RACE reads anew with MiXCR; each CDR3 protein has one entry. Of fewer than 70,000 distinct CDR3 sequences detected, around 7% appear once; the ten largest clones hold around 1.6%. This clonotype was sampled from a woman younger than 45 with alopecia areata. Some clones in this sample may be carry-over from other donors' samples. Sequencing used whole blood, obtained in connection with sensitization to the hapten diphenylcyclopropenone (DPC).

CDR3 sequence reads: CSGNRDLAGNTIYF. CDR3 sequence (DNA): TGCAGCGGAAACAGGGATCTTGCTGGAAACACCATATATTTT. The chain uses TRBV29-1 and TRBJ1-3, with D possibly being TRBD1 (6 bases). CDR1 is SQVTM, CDR2 ANQGSEA, per germline. The V end was cut by 7 bases, the J end by 2 bases, with 15 bases between. The CDR3 is made up of 14 amino acids. The complete variable domain, with remaining parts taken from reference TRBV29-1 and TRBJ1-3, reads SAVISQKPSRDICQRGTSLTIQCQVDSQVTMMFWYRQQPGQSLTLIATANQGSEATYESGFVIDKFPISRPNLTFSTLTVSNMSPEDSSIYLCSGNRDLAGNTIYFGEGSWLTVV.